A single count supports the clone carrying this TCR beta chain. The data stem from a study of shared clonotypes between healthy human individuals. Trimming removed 7 bases from V and 1 base from J, with 17 bases in between. The CDR3 length is 17 residues. CDR1 LGHNA and CDR2 YNFKEQ come from the germline V gene. Assay used: immunoSEQ multiplex PCR; TCRdb lists only in-frame clones, some missing. The sample carries around 2.5 million clones, approximately 94% recorded once. The V gene is TRBV4-2, the J gene TRBJ2-6; TRBD2 might be the D (6 bases). The receptor's source is a man between 18 and 35 years old in good health. Some clones in this sample may be carry-over from other donors' samples. Sequencing was done on a sample of naive CD4+ T cells from PBMCs. Subset described: CD45RA+ positively selected. CDR3 in amino acids: CASNLGGYLSGANVLTF. CDR3 DNA sequence: TGTGCCAGCAACCTGGGGGGTTACCTATCTGGGGCCAACGTCCTGACTTTC.